These T cell receptor beta chains were read from a single sample in a study of T cells in Graves' hyperthyroidism and ophthalmopathy. TCRdb reprocessed the multiplex PCR reads via MiXCR and lists one record per CDR3 protein. The data show 250,000 to 400,000 distinct CDR3 sequences, roughly an eighth seen once. The specimen was blood. The source of these receptors is a woman aged 40 to 49 with Graves' ophthalmopathy. Both conserved end residues are part of each CDR3. Each record gives: J gene, V gene, CDR3 length, D gene, clone size, CDR3 DNA, CDR3 protein. The D gene is left open where the match is weak. Where a row states a size, it is once, few, many or the class of an expanded clone; other rows omit it.

TRBJ1-6	TRBV15	12	NA	many	TGTGCCACCAGCAGAGATTTACAGGAGCTCCACTTT	CATSRDLQELHF
TRBJ1-2	TRBV6-1	15	NA	many	TGTGCCAGCAGGTTACAGGGAGTCGGTAACTATGGCTACACCTTC	CASRLQGVGNYGYTF
TRBJ1-5	TRBV2	14	TRBD1	many	TGTGCCAGCAGTGAACAGGGGGACTTTCAGCCCCAGCATTTT	CASSEQGDFQPQHF
TRBJ1-2	TRBV20-1	15	TRBD1	many	TGCAGTGCCAGGGACAGGGGAGGGCCTAACTATGGCTACACCTTC	CSARDRGGPNYGYTF
TRBJ1-2	TRBV15	12	NA	few	TGTGCCACCAGCAGATTACTGGGGGGCTACACCTTC	CATSRLLGGYTF
TRBJ2-6	TRBV28	17	NA	NA	TGTGCCAGCAGTTTCGGGGGACTCAACTCTGGGGCCAACGTCCTGACTTTC	CASSFGGLNSGANVLTF
TRBJ2-5	TRBV18	15	TRBD1	few	TGTGCCAGCTCACCCGGGACAGGGATTACAGAGACCCAGTACTTC	CASSPGTGITETQYF
TRBJ2-5	TRBV2	10	NA	few	TGTGCCAGCAGTTTCGGGACCCAGTACTTC	CASSFGTQYF
TRBJ2-5	TRBV5-4	12	NA	few	TGTGCCAGCAGTGAACGTCAGGGGACCCAGTACTTC	CASSERQGTQYF
TRBJ2-7	TRBV20-1	14	NA	NA	TGCAGTGCTGATGTCGACGGGAGCTCCTACGAGCAGTACTTC	CSADVDGSSYEQYF